This T cell receptor beta chain comes out of a study of blood T cell repertoires in COVID-19. At the level of the study: Sites across the United States, Italy and Spain contributed samples from acute and convalescent COVID-19. The analysed material was cDNA or gDNA that came from T cells, B-cell-depleted T cells, or PBMCs.

Trimming shortened V by 1 base and J by 0 bases, and 10 bases separated the two germline ends. The CDR3 length is 17 residues. In germline, CDR1 is MNHNS, CDR2 SASEGT. Per the authors' pipeline: The assay estimated nucleated cells by amplifying reference gene primers. TCRdb's copy holds only in-frame clones and misses some; the assay was immunoSEQ multiplex PCR. Clone size and the V and J calls come from that table; the DNA yielded D and trimming. This table holds 70,000 to 90,000 clones, about nine tenths found once. The V gene is TRBV6-1, the J gene TRBJ2-6; D might be TRBD1 (5 bases). This TCR was recovered from a human donor in a cohort sampled during active COVID-19. Sequencing was carried out using peripheral blood. DNA of the CDR3: TGTGCCAGCAGTGAAGGGGGCGCGAGCTCTGGGGCCAACGTCCTGACTTTC. Protein product: CASSEGGASSGANVLTF.